The rows below give T cell receptor beta chains drawn from one sample of a study of Graves' ophthalmopathy and Graves' hyperthyroidism. TCRdb analysed the multiplex PCR reads with MiXCR anew, one entry per CDR3 protein. Of 500,000 to 700,000 distinct CDR3 sequences listed, 20% to 25% are singletons. The sample taken for sequencing was peripheral blood. The source is a woman aged 18-29 years with stable Graves' hyperthyroidism. Some clones in this sample may be carry-over from other donors' samples. Each CDR3 is given with its conserved first and last residue. A D gene is named only where the DNA matches it firmly. Size tells how often a clone was seen (once, few, many) or the class of an expanded clone, and some rows leave it out.

D gene: .; clone size: many; J gene: TRBJ1-1; V gene: TRBV30; CDR3 DNA: TGTGCCTTTTGTAGGGGAGGTGGGGCTGAAGCTTTCTTT; CDR3 protein: CAFCRGGGAEAFF
D gene: .; clone size: .; J gene: TRBJ1-1; V gene: TRBV6-1; CDR3 DNA: TGTGCCAGCAGCCACGACGGCACGAACACTGAAGCTTTCTTT; CDR3 protein: CASSHDGTNTEAFF
D gene: TRBD1; clone size: many; J gene: TRBJ1-5; V gene: TRBV14; CDR3 DNA: TGTGCCAGCAGCCAAGGAACCGGGACAGGCCCTCAGCCCCAGCATTTT; CDR3 protein: CASSQGTGTGPQPQHF
D gene: .; clone size: many; J gene: TRBJ1-5; V gene: TRBV6-1; CDR3 DNA: TGTGCCAGCAGCCCTGACAGGCCCAATCAGCCCCAGCATTTT; CDR3 protein: CASSPDRPNQPQHF
D gene: TRBD2; clone size: .; J gene: TRBJ2-7; V gene: TRBV29-1; CDR3 DNA: TGCAGCGTCGTCTTAACCGGGACTAGCGGGAAGAGTTATTACGAGCAGTACTTC; CDR3 protein: CSVVLTGTSGKSYYEQYF
D gene: .; clone size: many; J gene: TRBJ2-2; V gene: TRBV12-3/TRBV12-4; CDR3 DNA: TGTGCCGGCAGCCCCAGAGAGGGACTGATTAACACCGGGGAGCTGTTTTTT; CDR3 protein: CAGSPREGLINTGELFF
D gene: .; clone size: .; J gene: TRBJ2-7; V gene: TRBV12-3/TRBV12-4; CDR3 DNA: TGTGCCAGCAGTTTAGGAGGGTCTCGCCTCTACGAGCAGTACTTC; CDR3 protein: CASSLGGSRLYEQYF
D gene: .; clone size: many; J gene: TRBJ2-7; V gene: TRBV28; CDR3 DNA: TGTGCCAGCAGCGGGCTAAGCCTCTACGAGCAGTACTTC; CDR3 protein: CASSGLSLYEQYF
D gene: TRBD1; clone size: many; J gene: TRBJ1-1; V gene: TRBV6-1; CDR3 DNA: TGTGCCAGCAGCGATCCACAGGGGGTGAGTGAAGCTTTCTTT; CDR3 protein: CASSDPQGVSEAFF
D gene: TRBD1; clone size: many; J gene: TRBJ2-5; V gene: TRBV12-3/TRBV12-4; CDR3 DNA: TGTGCCAGCAGTTTCCCGGGACAGGGGACCTTAGAGACCCAGTACTTC; CDR3 protein: CASSFPGQGTLETQYF
D gene: TRBD1; clone size: many; J gene: TRBJ1-6; V gene: TRBV7-2; CDR3 DNA: TGTGCCAGCAGCCCCCGGGACAGTCATTCACCCCTCCACTTT; CDR3 protein: CASSPRDSHSPLHF
D gene: TRBD1; clone size: few; J gene: TRBJ2-7; V gene: TRBV2; CDR3 DNA: TGTGCCAGCTTAAGGGACAGGGGTTCCTACGAGCAGTACTTC; CDR3 protein: CASLRDRGSYEQYF
D gene: .; clone size: .; J gene: TRBJ2-2; V gene: TRBV27; CDR3 DNA: TGTGCCAGCAGTTTGACCACCGGGGAGCTGTTTTTT; CDR3 protein: CASSLTTGELFF
D gene: .; clone size: .; J gene: TRBJ2-5; V gene: TRBV28; CDR3 DNA: TGTGCCAGCAGTTTCATGGAGGAAACTCAAGAGACCCAGTACTTC; CDR3 protein: CASSFMEETQETQYF
D gene: .; clone size: few; J gene: TRBJ2-7; V gene: TRBV18; CDR3 DNA: TGTGCCAGCTCACCACGGAGTCAGGCGGACGAGCAGTACTTC; CDR3 protein: CASSPRSQADEQYF
D gene: .; clone size: many; J gene: TRBJ1-6; V gene: TRBV7-6; CDR3 DNA: TGTGCCAGCAGCTCTGACCGAAATTCACCCCTCCACTTT; CDR3 protein: CASSSDRNSPLHF
D gene: .; clone size: .; J gene: TRBJ1-1; V gene: TRBV27; CDR3 DNA: TGTGCCAGCAGTCGCCATGAAGCTTTCTTT; CDR3 protein: CASSRHEAFF